This T cell receptor (beta chain) was identified during a study of glioma-infiltrating T cells. Using RNA template, CDR3s of TCR alpha and beta were amplified with iRepertoire arm-PCR. For one-step reverse transcription and amplification, about 85-400 ng of tissue mRNA or PBMC total RNA was used. TCRdb processed the multiplex PCR reads anew with MiXCR; each CDR3 protein has one entry. Here the sample spans around 10,000 distinct CDR3 sequences, 50% to 65% being singletons. Whole-study findings and limits: Tissue-blood divergence was below expectation in non-neoplastic patients, above in gliomas. CDR3 overlap between tissue and blood was very small.

The CDR3 is 11 residues long. Germline values: CDR1 DFQATT, CDR2 SNEGSKA (reference sequence). For this clonotype: Its matching antigen is unknown.

The origin of this receptor is a human donor with low-grade glioma or glioblastoma, undergoing nonglioma brain surgery, or in good health (not recorded which). The chain recombines TRBV20-1 with TRBJ1-1, with a weak D call TRBD1 (6 bases). Sequencing was carried out using glioma tissue, nonneoplastic brain tissue, or PBMCs (not recorded which). The CDR3 sequence is CRASGENKAFF. The CDR3, as DNA: TGCAGAGCTTCAGGGGAGAATAAAGCTTTCTTT.